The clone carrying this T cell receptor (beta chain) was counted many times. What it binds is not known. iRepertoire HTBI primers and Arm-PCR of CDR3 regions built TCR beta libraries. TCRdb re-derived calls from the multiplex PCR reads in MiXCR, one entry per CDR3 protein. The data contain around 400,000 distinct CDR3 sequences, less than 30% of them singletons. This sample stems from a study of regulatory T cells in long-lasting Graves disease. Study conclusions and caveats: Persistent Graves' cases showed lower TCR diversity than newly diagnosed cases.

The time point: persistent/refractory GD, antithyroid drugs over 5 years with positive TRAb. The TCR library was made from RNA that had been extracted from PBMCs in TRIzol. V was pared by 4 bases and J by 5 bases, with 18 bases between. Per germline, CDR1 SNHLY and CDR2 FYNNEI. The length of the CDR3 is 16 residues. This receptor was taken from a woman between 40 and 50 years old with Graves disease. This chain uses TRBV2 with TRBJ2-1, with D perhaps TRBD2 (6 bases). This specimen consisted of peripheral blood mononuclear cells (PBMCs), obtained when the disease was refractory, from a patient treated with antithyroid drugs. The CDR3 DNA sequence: TGTGCCAGCAGTGCCTGGAGCGGGTCGTGGGACAATGAGCAGTTCTTC. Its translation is CASSAWSGSWDNEQFF.